These 18 T cell receptor beta chains share one sample of origin, sequenced in a study of cytomegalovirus exposure and HLA in healthy donors. The primer mix had 60 Vbeta and 13 Jbeta primers. The method was immunoSEQ multiplex PCR; TCRdb's version includes in-frame clones alone and lacks a portion of them. This sample has 100,000 to 150,000 clones, with 81% found just once. Specimen: PBMCs. The receptors originated from a man younger than 35 in good health and CMV-seronegative.

This clone is a singleton in its sample. This chain uses TRBV15 with TRBJ1-1, with 11 positions matching TRBD1. Germline trimming cut 0 bases from V and 6 bases from J; bases unmatched to any gene: 6. Per germline, CDR1 LNHNV and CDR2 YYDKDF (reference sequence). CDR3 length: 16 residues. The CDR3: CATSREYRDRGAEAFF. The CDR3 coding sequence is TGTGCCACCAGCAGAGAATACCGGGACAGGGGGGCTGAAGCTTTCTTT.

The V and J genes are TRBV27 and TRBJ1-5; tentative D call: TRBD1 (5 bases). The CDR3 is 13 amino acids. CDR1 is MNHEY, CDR2 SMNVEV, per germline (reference sequence). Trimming pared 4 bases from V and 7 bases from J, leaving 11 bases between. The DNA for the CDR3 is TGTGCCAGCAGTTCTGGGGCTGGGCAGCCCCAGCATTTT. This gives the protein CASSSGAGQPQHF.

The chain is built from TRBV5-4 and TRBJ2-2; 9 bases are shared with TRBD1. V was pared by 4 bases and J by 0 bases, with 7 bases of the junction left unmatched. This CDR3 contains 17 residues. CDR1 is SGHNT, CDR2 YYREEE, per germline (reference sequence). The CDR3, as DNA: TGTGCCAGCAGCCCTCCGGGACAGGGTTCGAACACCGGGGAGCTGTTTTTT. This codes for CASSPPGQGSNTGELFF. Supplemented by reference TRBV5-4 and TRBJ2-2, the full variable domain reads ETGVTQSPTHLIKTRGQQVTLRCSSQSGHNTVSWYQQALGQGPQFIFQYYREEENGRGNFPPRFSGLQFPNYSSELNVNALELDDSALYLCASSPPGQGSNTGELFFGEGSRLTVL.

V and J are TRBV6-5 and TRBJ2-7; 7 bases map to TRBD1. With V trimmed by 6 bases and J by 4 bases, 3 bases remained unmatched. CDR1 and CDR2 from the germline V gene are MNHEY and SVGAGI. This CDR3 comprises 12 residues. The CDR3 bases are TGTGCCAGCAGAACAGGGGTTTACGAGCAGTACTTC. Its protein product is CASRTGVYEQYF.

The chain couples TRBV12-5 to TRBJ1-1, with a possible D match to TRBD1 (6 bases). The ends were cut back, 3 bases at V and 3 bases at J, with 11 bases in the middle. Germline V gene sequence: CDR1 LGHNT, CDR2 FRNRAP. The CDR3 has 14 residues. The CDR3 is CASGLGGRDTEAFF. The CDR3 nucleotides are TGTGCTAGTGGTTTAGGGGGGAGGGACACTGAAGCTTTCTTT.

CDR3 coding DNA: TGTGCCTGGAGTGTAGGTTTAGCGGGGGGCCCTATCGGGTGGTATTTT. Encoded protein: CAWSVGLAGGPIGWYF. The chain is built from TRBV30 and TRBJ2-3; the match to TRBD2 covers 10 bases. V shed 0 bases, J shed 14 bases, and the junction held 17 bases outside the gene matches. The CDR3 has 16 amino acids. Germline lookup yields CDR1 GTSNPN and CDR2 SVGIG (reference sequence).

This chain connects TRBV30 to TRBJ2-2; 8 nucleotides agree with TRBD2. Losses at the gene ends were 5 bases for V and 6 bases for J; bases not matched to a gene: 5. Germline V gene data show CDR1 as GTSNPN and CDR2 as SVGIG (reference sequence). This CDR3 contains 13 residues. CDR3 residues: CAWGPGGPGELFF. The CDR3 DNA reads as TGTGCCTGGGGACCGGGAGGGCCCGGGGAGCTGTTTTTT.

The chain employs TRBV7-2 and TRBJ1-5; D is unresolved. The V end lost 5 bases, the J end lost 0 bases, and 8 bases lay between the germline ends. In germline, CDR1 is SGHTA, CDR2 FQGNSA. The CDR3 has 14 residues. The CDR3 spells CASSPSYSNQPQHF. For the CDR3, the DNA is TGTGCCAGCAGCCCGTCCTATAGCAATCAGCCCCAGCATTTT.

The V and J genes are TRBV10-2 and TRBJ1-1; D remains ambiguous. This CDR3 has 10 residues. Looked up from germline, CDR1 is WSHSY and CDR2 is SAAADI. Trimming pared 10 bases from V and 4 bases from J, leaving 7 bases between. The CDR3 nucleotides are TGCGCCACCGCCAGCACTGAAGCTTTCTTT. It is translated as CATASTEAFF.

The genes are TRBV29-1 and TRBJ2-6, with unresolved D. CDR1 and CDR2 (germline): SQVTM, ANQGSEA. CDR3 length: 15 residues. V was cut by 0 bases and J by 1 base, with 7 bases left in between. CDR3 loop: CSVEEPRSGANVLTF. The CDR3 DNA follows: TGCAGCGTTGAAGAACCGCGTTCTGGGGCCAACGTCCTGACTTTC.

The chain couples TRBV2 to TRBJ1-2, with TRBD1 matching 9 bases. The CDR3 covers 10 residues. The V and J ends lost 10 bases and 11 bases, in that order; junction bases with no gene match: 5. From germline, CDR1 is SNHLY and CDR2 FYNNEI. The chain's CDR3 is CATPDRGYTF. Here the CDR3 DNA reads TGTGCCACCCCGGACAGGGGATACACCTTC.

The chain combines TRBV19 with TRBJ1-5; 8 bases match TRBD1. With 7 bases clipped from V and 5 bases from J, the junction kept 4 bases outside the gene matches. The CDR3 length is 13 residues. The germline V gene encodes CDR1 LNHDA and CDR2 SQIVND (reference sequence). CDR3 DNA: TGTGCCAGTACCGGCAGGGGGCATCAGCCCCAGCATTTT. As protein: CASTGRGHQPQHF.

The chain joins TRBV9 to TRBJ2-1; TRBD1 might be the D (5 bases). Germline values: CDR1 SGDLS, CDR2 YYNGEE. The V gene lost 0 bases and the J gene lost 1 base, with 8 bases spanning the gap. This CDR3 contains 15 residues. CDR3 in amino acids: CASSVEGVSYNEQFF. The CDR3 coding sequence is TGTGCCAGCAGCGTAGAAGGGGTGTCCTACAATGAGCAGTTCTTC. Using reference TRBV9 and TRBJ2-1 for the parts outside the CDR3, the full variable domain is DSGVTQTPKHLITATGQRVTLRCSPRSGDLSVYWYQQSLDQGLQFLIQYYNGEERAKGNILERFSAQQFPDLHSELNLSSLELGDSALYFCASSVEGVSYNEQFFGPGTRLTVL.

The chain joins TRBV5-6 to TRBJ2-7; TRBD2 matches 9 bases. This CDR3 spans 14 amino acids. Germline V gene data show CDR1 as SGHDT and CDR2 as YYEEEE. V lost 1 base, J lost 2 bases, and 1 base stayed unmatched. In DNA form, the CDR3 reads TGTGCCAGCAGCTTGCTAGCGGGGCCCTACGAGCAGTACTTC. Its translation is CASSLLAGPYEQYF.

The table lists this clone with a count of one. The chain couples TRBV10-3 to TRBJ2-7; 9 positions agree with TRBD1. Germline values: CDR1 ENHRY, CDR2 SYGVKD. This CDR3 has 14 amino acids. V shed 6 bases and J 5 bases; nucleotides not matched to a gene: 8. In DNA, the CDR3 is TGTGCCATCAGGATACAGGGGGCTCGGAACGAGCAGTACTTC. Its translation: CAIRIQGARNEQYF.

The rearrangement links TRBV5-1 to TRBJ2-2, with D unresolved. Trimming took off 3 bases at V and 5 bases at J, with 8 bases between the two ends. The length of the CDR3 is 13 residues. CDR1 and CDR2 from the germline V gene are SGHRS and YFSETQ. The CDR3 sequence is CASSSQVTGELFF. CDR3 nucleotide sequence: TGCGCCAGCAGCTCTCAGGTTACCGGGGAGCTGTTTTTT.

The gene calls are TRBV4-3 and TRBJ1-6, with a possible D match to TRBD1 (5 bases). The CDR3 length is 16 residues. Per the germline V gene, CDR1 is LGHNA and CDR2 is YSLEER. Trimming took 1 base from V and 9 from J, leaving 16 bases between them. CDR3 loop: CASSQAGGEGGSPLHF. The CDR3 nucleotides read TGCGCCAGCAGCCAAGCCGGGGGGGAAGGAGGTTCACCCCTCCACTTT.

The CDR3 spells CASSYQLAGANVLTF. In DNA form, the CDR3 reads TGTGCCAGCAGTTACCAACTAGCTGGGGCCAACGTCCTGACTTTC. This chain connects TRBV6-5 to TRBJ2-6; D possibly corresponds to TRBD2 (5 bases). Germline V gene data show CDR1 as MNHEY and CDR2 as SVGAGI. V dropped 2 bases and J dropped 2 bases, with 7 bases sitting between them. This CDR3 has 15 residues.